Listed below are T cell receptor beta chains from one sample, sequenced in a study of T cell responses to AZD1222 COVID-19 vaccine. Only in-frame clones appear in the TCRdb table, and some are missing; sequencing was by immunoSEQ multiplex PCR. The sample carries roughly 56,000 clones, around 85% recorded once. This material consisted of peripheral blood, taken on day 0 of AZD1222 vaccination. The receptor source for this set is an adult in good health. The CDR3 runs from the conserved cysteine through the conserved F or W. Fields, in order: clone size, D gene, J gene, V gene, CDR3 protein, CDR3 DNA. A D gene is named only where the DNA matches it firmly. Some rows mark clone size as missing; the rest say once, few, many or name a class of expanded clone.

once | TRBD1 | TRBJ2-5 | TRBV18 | CASSPGGSQETQYF | TGTGCCAGCTCCCCAGGGGGCAGCCAAGAGACCCAGTACTTC
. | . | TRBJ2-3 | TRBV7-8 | CASSLGTRSTDTQYF | TGTGCCAGCAGCTTAGGAACTAGGAGCACAGATACGCAGTATTTT
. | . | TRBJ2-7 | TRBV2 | CASSDGGSYEQYF | TGTGCCAGCAGTGATGGGGGCTCCTACGAGCAGTACTTC
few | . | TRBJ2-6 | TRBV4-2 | CASSQDIGFSGANVLTF | TGTGCCAGCAGCCAAGATATAGGCTTCTCTGGGGCCAACGTCCTGACTTTC
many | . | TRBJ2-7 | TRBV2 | CASSSDLYEQYF | TGTGCCAGCAGTTCGGACCTCTACGAGCAGTACTTC
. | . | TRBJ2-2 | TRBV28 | CASTTRATGELFF | TGTGCCAGCACGACAAGGGCCACCGGGGAGCTGTTTTTT
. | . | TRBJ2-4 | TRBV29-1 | CSVVKSLAKNIQYF | TGCAGCGTAGTAAAGAGCCTAGCCAAAAACATTCAGTACTTC
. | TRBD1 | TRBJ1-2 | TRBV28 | CASSSGQQVDGYTF | TGTGCCAGCAGTTCGGGACAGCAAGTTGATGGCTACACCTTC
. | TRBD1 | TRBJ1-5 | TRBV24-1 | CATSVAGGGTQHF | TGTGCCACCAGTGTTGCAGGGGGAGGGACCCAGCATTTT
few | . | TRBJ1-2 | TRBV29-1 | CSVVGVQGRNGYTF | TGCAGCGTTGTTGGGGTACAGGGCAGGAATGGCTACACCTTC
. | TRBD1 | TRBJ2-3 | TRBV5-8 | CASSFDRDGTDTQYF | TGTGCCAGCAGCTTTGACAGGGACGGCACAGATACGCAGTATTTT
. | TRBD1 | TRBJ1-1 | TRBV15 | CATSPARGMNTEAFF | TGTGCCACCAGCCCTGCCAGGGGGATGAACACTGAAGCTTTCTTT
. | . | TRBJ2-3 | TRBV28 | CASTLQSGGTIDTQYF | TGTGCCAGCACCCTCCAGTCAGGAGGCACAATAGATACGCAGTATTTT
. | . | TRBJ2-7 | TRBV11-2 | CASSPIGRRSSYEQYF | TGTGCCAGCAGCCCCATTGGACGTAGGAGCTCCTACGAGCAGTACTTC
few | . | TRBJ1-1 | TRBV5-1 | CASSLERTATEAFF | TGCGCCAGCAGCTTGGAAAGGACAGCCACTGAAGCTTTCTTT
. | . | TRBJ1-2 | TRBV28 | CASSSRDRYNYGYTF | TGTGCCAGCAGTTCGCGGGACCGCTATAACTATGGCTACACCTTC
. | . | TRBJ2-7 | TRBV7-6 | CASSLSPAYEQYF | TGTGCCAGCAGCTTATCTCCCGCCTACGAGCAGTACTTC
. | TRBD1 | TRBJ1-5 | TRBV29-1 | CSSTAVSGGRRVRPQHF | TGCAGCTCTACTGCAGTTTCAGGGGGTCGCCGGGTTCGGCCCCAGCATTTT
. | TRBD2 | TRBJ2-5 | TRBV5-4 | CASSPGGGPQLETQYF | TGTGCCAGCAGCCCGGGAGGGGGACCCCAGCTAGAGACCCAGTACTTC
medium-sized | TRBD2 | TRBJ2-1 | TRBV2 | CASSPFRGDPYNEQFF | TGTGCCAGCAGTCCCTTTCGGGGGGACCCTTACAATGAGCAGTTCTTC
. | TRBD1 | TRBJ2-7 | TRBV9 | CASSAQRGQGNYYEQYF | TGTGCCAGCAGCGCCCAGAGGGGACAGGGAAACTACTACGAGCAGTACTTC
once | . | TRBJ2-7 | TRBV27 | CASSLTTGFNVYEQYF | TGTGCCAGCAGCCTTACTACAGGGTTTAATGTTTACGAGCAGTACTTC
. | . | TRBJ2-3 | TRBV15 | CATSKGTSTDTQYF | TGTGCCACCAGCAAAGGGACCTCCACAGATACGCAGTATTTT
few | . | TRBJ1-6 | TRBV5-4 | CASSLWGPENSPLHF | TGTGCCAGCAGCTTGTGGGGGCCGGAGAATTCACCCCTCCACTTT
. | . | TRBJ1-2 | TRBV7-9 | CASSFWGRMTDYTF | TGTGCCAGCAGCTTTTGGGGACGGATGACTGACTACACCTTC
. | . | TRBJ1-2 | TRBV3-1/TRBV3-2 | CASSQVGQLNYGYTF | TGTGCCAGCAGCCAGGTGGGACAACTTAACTATGGCTACACCTTC
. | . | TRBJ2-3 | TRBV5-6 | CASSLGSGYTDTQYF | TGTGCCAGCAGCTTGGGATCGGGATACACAGATACGCAGTATTTT
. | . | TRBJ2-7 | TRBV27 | CASSLKGYEQYF | TGTGCCAGCAGTTTAAAAGGCTACGAGCAGTACTTC
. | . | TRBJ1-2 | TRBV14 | CASSQHYGYTF | TGTGCCAGCAGCCAACACTATGGCTACACCTTC
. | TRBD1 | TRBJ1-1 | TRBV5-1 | CASSHGQGVAEAFF | TGCGCCAGCAGCCACGGACAGGGGGTGGCTGAAGCTTTCTTT
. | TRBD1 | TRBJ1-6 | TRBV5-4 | CASSLTGGRAPLHF | TGTGCCAGCAGCTTGACAGGGGGCAGGGCACCCCTCCACTTT
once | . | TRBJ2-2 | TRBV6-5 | CASKRGDTGELFF | TGTGCCAGCAAGCGAGGGGACACCGGGGAGCTGTTTTTT
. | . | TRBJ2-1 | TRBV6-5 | CASSYSILGSYNEQFF | TGTGCTAGCAGTTACTCGATCCTAGGATCCTACAATGAGCAGTTCTTC
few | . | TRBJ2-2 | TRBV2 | CASSEIQGSTGELFF | TGTGCCAGCAGTGAGATTCAGGGAAGCACCGGGGAGCTGTTTTTT
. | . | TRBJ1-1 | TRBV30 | CAVSEDVNTEAFF | TGTGCCGTTTCAGAAGACGTGAACACTGAAGCTTTCTTT
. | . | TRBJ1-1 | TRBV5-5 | CASSLLGFPEAFF | TGTGCCAGCAGCTTGCTGGGGTTCCCTGAAGCTTTCTTT
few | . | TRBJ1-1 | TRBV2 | CASSEAGRREAFF | TGTGCCAGCAGTGAAGCAGGGAGGCGTGAAGCTTTCTTT
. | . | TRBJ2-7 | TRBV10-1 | CASSSTGNEQYF | TGCGCCAGCAGCTCCACAGGGAACGAGCAGTACTTC
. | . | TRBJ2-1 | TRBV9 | CASSPLRSYNEQFF | TGTGCCAGCAGCCCTTTGCGGTCCTACAATGAGCAGTTCTTC
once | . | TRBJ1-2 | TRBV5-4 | CASSWSGVPGYTF | TGTGCCAGCAGTTGGAGCGGGGTCCCTGGCTACACCTTC
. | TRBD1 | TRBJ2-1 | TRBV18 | CASSPLMAGTGSYNEQFF | TGTGCCAGCTCACCACTCATGGCTGGGACAGGTTCCTACAATGAGCAGTTCTTC
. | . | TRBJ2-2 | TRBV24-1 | CATSDLMFTGELFF | TGTGCCACCAGTGATTTGATGTTTACCGGGGAGCTGTTTTTT
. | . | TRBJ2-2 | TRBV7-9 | CASSVMNTGELFF | TGTGCCAGCAGCGTGATGAACACCGGGGAGCTGTTTTTT
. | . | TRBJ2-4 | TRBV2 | CASRGGSLAKNIQYF | TGTGCCAGCAGAGGGGGATCCCTAGCCAAAAACATTCAGTACTTC
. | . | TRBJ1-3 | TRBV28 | CASSITAASGNTIYF | TGTGCCAGCAGCATCACAGCGGCCTCTGGAAACACCATATATTTT
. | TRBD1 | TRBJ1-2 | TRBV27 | CASSRTGDYGYTF | TGTGCCAGCAGTCGGACAGGGGACTATGGCTACACCTTC
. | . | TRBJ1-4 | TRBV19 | CASSQTGREKLFF | TGTGCCAGTAGTCAAACAGGACGTGAAAAACTGTTTTTT
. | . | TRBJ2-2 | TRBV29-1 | CSGSYPNTGELFF | TGCAGCGGCTCTTATCCGAACACCGGGGAGCTGTTTTTT
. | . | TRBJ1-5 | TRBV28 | CASSPIVGAGNQPQHF | TGTGCCAGCAGTCCAATCGTGGGGGCCGGCAATCAGCCCCAGCATTTT
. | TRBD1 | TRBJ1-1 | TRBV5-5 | CASSTDRGTEAFF | TGTGCCAGCAGCACGGACAGGGGGACTGAAGCTTTCTTT
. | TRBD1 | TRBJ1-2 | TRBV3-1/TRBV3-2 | CASSLTTGAGYTF | TGTGCCAGCAGCCTGACGACAGGGGCTGGCTACACCTTC
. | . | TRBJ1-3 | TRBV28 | CASSSGGAIYF | TGTGCCAGCAGTTCCGGCGGGGCCATATATTTT
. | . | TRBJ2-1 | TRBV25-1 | CASSEWGLRGSYNEQFF | TGTGCCAGCAGTGAATGGGGGCTTCGAGGGTCCTACAATGAGCAGTTCTTC
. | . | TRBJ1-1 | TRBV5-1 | CASSSASEWTEAFF | TGCGCCAGCAGCTCGGCGTCTGAGTGGACTGAAGCTTTCTTT
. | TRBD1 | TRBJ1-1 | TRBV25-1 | CASSENRGATEAFF | TGTGCCAGCAGTGAGAACAGGGGGGCTACTGAAGCTTTCTTT
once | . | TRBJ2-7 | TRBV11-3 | CASSHPRDPKPTYEQYF | TGTGCCAGCAGCCACCCCCGGGACCCCAAACCCACCTACGAGCAGTACTTC
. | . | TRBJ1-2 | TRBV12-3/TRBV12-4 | CASSSWVSGYTF | TGTGCCAGCAGTTCATGGGTGTCTGGCTACACCTTC
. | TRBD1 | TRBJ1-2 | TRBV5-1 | CASSLVFDPDYNPGQGPFYGYTF | TGCGCCAGCAGCTTGGTATTCGACCCCGACTATAACCCGGGACAGGGCCCTTTCTATGGCTACACCTTC
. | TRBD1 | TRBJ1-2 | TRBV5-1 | CASSGTGSNYGYTF | TGCGCCAGCAGCGGGACAGGCTCCAACTATGGCTACACCTTC
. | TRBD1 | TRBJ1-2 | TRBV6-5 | CASLDRAGGYTF | TGTGCCAGCCTTGACAGGGCGGGTGGCTACACCTTC